These 30 T cell receptor beta chains originate from one sample sequenced in a study of T cell responses to AZD1222 COVID-19 vaccine. Using immunoSEQ multiplex PCR, the repertoire was profiled, and TCRdb retains in-frame clones only, with some absent. The sample includes under 150,000 clones, roughly nine tenths of them seen just once. The sample was peripheral blood, taken 28 days after the second AZD1222 dose. Receptors originate from an adult who received the AZD1222 COVID-19 vaccine.

This clone counts as medium-sized (0.01 to 0.1%). This rearrangement joins TRBV6-2 or TRBV6-3 to TRBJ2-3, with D tentatively TRBD2 (5 bases). Germline V lookup: CDR1 MNHEY, CDR2 SVGEGT. V lost 6 bases and J 0 bases, leaving 7 bases between the germline ends. The CDR3 totals 13 residues. As DNA, the CDR3 is TGTGCCAGCAGCCGGACTAGCACAGATACGCAGTATTTT. As protein: CASSRTSTDTQYF.

V is TRBV5-1 and J is TRBJ2-4; D may be TRBD2 (5 bases). The length of the CDR3 is 13 residues. Germline CDR1 SGHRS, CDR2 YFSETQ. The germline V and J ends were trimmed by 3 bases and 3 bases, with 7 bases remaining between them. In DNA form, the CDR3 reads TGCGCCAGCAGCTCAGGAGGCAAAAACATTCAGTACTTC. Residues: CASSSGGKNIQYF.

The V gene is TRBV6-5, the J gene TRBJ1-2, with D perhaps TRBD1 (5 bases). The germline CDR1 and CDR2 sequences are MNHEY and SVGAGI. This CDR3 spans 14 amino acids. Trimming removed 2 bases from V and 9 bases from J, with 16 bases in between. The CDR3 spells CASSYGQYVLSYTF. In nucleotides, the CDR3 is TGTGCCAGCAGTTACGGACAATACGTTTTAAGCTACACCTTC.

The J gene is TRBJ1-2, the V gene TRBV28; the match to TRBD1 covers 9 bases. CDR1 is MDHEN and CDR2 is SYDVKM in the germline V gene. The CDR3 extends over 16 amino acids. J was trimmed by 4 bases and V by 6 bases; bases with no gene match: 12. The CDR3 DNA follows: TGTGCCAGCAGCCCGACCCCGGGACAGGGAGGCTATGGCTACACCTTC. It specifies CASSPTPGQGGYGYTF.

The V and J genes are TRBV10-2 and TRBJ2-3; possible D gene TRBD2, 6 bases. The V gene's germline CDR1 is WSHSY and CDR2 SAAADI. Trimming stripped 7 bases from V and 0 bases from J, with 14 bases between. The CDR3 sequence is 15 residues long. In DNA form, the CDR3 reads TGCGCCAGCACCGACCCTAGCGAGAGCACAGATACGCAGTATTTT. It codes for CASTDPSESTDTQYF.

The chain joins TRBV4-2 to TRBJ1-4; D may be TRBD1 (5 bases). CDR1 and CDR2 from the germline V gene are LGHNA and YNFKEQ. This CDR3 has 15 amino acids. V lost 1 base, J lost 6 bases, and 12 bases lay in between. The CDR3 is CASSQVNRRDEKLFF. In DNA form, the CDR3 reads TGTGCCAGCAGCCAAGTGAACAGGAGGGATGAAAAACTGTTTTTT.

The chain couples TRBV18 to TRBJ1-2, with 7 bases lining up with TRBD1. V lost 0 bases to trimming and J lost 7 bases; unmatched junction nucleotides: 5. The CDR3 runs to 14 residues. Germline V gene lookup returns CDR1 KGHSH and CDR2 LQKENI. CDR3 nucleotide sequence: TGTGCCAGCTCACCACCAGACAGGGCGGGTGGCTACACCTTC. Residues: CASSPPDRAGGYTF.

The chain's CDR3 is CASSLAGASYEQYV. For the CDR3, the DNA is TGTGCCAGCAGCTTGGCCGGGGCCTCCTACGAGCAGTACGTC. The chain has TRBV5-6 and TRBJ2-7; D may correspond to TRBD1 or TRBD2 (5 bases each). This CDR3 region has 14 residues. The germline V gene has CDR1 SGHDT and CDR2 YYEEEE. Between the trimmed V and J ends, which lost 0 bases and 0 bases, there was a span of 7 bases.

J is TRBJ1-4 and V is TRBV6-6; a possible D gene is TRBD1 (5 bases). The CDR3 has 15 residues. Germline V gene data show CDR1 as MNHNY and CDR2 as SVGAGI (reference sequence). Trimming took 2 bases from V and 6 from J, leaving 13 bases between them. CDR3 protein: CASSYAGPEDEKLFF. The CDR3 nucleotides read TGTGCCAGCAGTTACGCAGGGCCGGAGGATGAAAAACTGTTTTTT.

On this clone itself: The junction does not match germline at one end; this may be a read error. The chain carries TRBV7-7 and TRBJ2-5, with a tentative D call TRBD2 (6 bases). This CDR3 region has 15 residues. Germline V CDR1 and CDR2: SSHAT, FNYEAQ (reference sequence). CDR3 in DNA: TGTGCTAGCAGCTTAGCGATGGGGGGCCAAGAGACCCAGTACTTC. Translating gives CASSLAMGGQETQYF.

The rearrangement joins TRBV10-3 to TRBJ1-2, with 8 positions matching TRBD1. Per the germline V gene, CDR1 is ENHRY and CDR2 is SYGVKD. CDR3 size: 14 residues. The trim removed 0 bases at V and 8 bases at J, leaving 5 bases unmatched. The CDR3 region is CAISESRDRYGYTF. In DNA form, the CDR3 reads TGTGCCATCAGTGAGTCTCGGGACAGGTACGGCTACACCTTC.

A few counts support this clone. The chain carries TRBV6-6 and TRBJ1-5, with D possibly being TRBD1 (6 bases). Trimming stripped 0 bases from V and 5 bases from J, with 8 bases between. This CDR3 comprises 14 residues. CDR1 is MNHNY, CDR2 SVGAGI, per germline (reference sequence). The CDR3 nucleotides read TGTGCCAGCAGTTACTCGGGGGCCGATCAGCCCCAGCATTTT. Translating gives CASSYSGADQPQHF.

This chain uses TRBV2 with TRBJ1-1; D not resolved. Germline V gene data show CDR1 as SNHLY and CDR2 as FYNNEI. The V end lost 5 bases, the J end lost 11 bases, and 12 bases lay between the germline ends. CDR3 length: 11 amino acids. The CDR3 nucleotides read TGTGCCAGCAGTATGACCGGCGCTGCTTTCTTT. It encodes CASSMTGAAFF. The variable domain in full, completed from reference TRBV2 and TRBJ1-1, reads EPEVTQTPSHQVTQMGQEVILRCVPISNHLYFYWYRQILGQKVEFLVSFYNNEISEKSEIFDDQFSVERPDGSNFTLKIRSTKLEDSAMYFCASSMTGAAFFGQGTRLTVV.

The sample holds one count of this clone. The chain employs TRBV11-2 and TRBJ1-1; D might be TRBD1 (5 bases). This CDR3 region has 12 residues. Germline V gene sequence: CDR1 SGHAT, CDR2 FQNNGV. V was trimmed by 3 bases and J by 4 bases, leaving 6 bases between them. CDR3 sequence reads: CASSFGGTEAFF. For the CDR3, the DNA is TGTGCCAGCAGCTTTGGGGGCACTGAAGCTTTCTTT.

The V and J genes are TRBV7-9 and TRBJ2-5; no clear D gene. This CDR3 spans 12 amino acids. Germline CDR1 and CDR2: SEHNR and FQNEAQ (reference sequence). Trimming took off 5 bases at V and 6 bases at J, with 10 bases between the two ends. The CDR3 loop is CASSQEGQTQYF. The CDR3 DNA sequence: TGTGCCAGCAGCCAGGAAGGGCAGACCCAGTACTTC.

This chain links TRBV28 with TRBJ1-2, with D maybe TRBD1 (6 bases). The CDR3 has 12 residues. The germline CDR1 and CDR2 sequences are MDHEN and SYDVKM. The ends were cut back, 6 bases at V and 7 bases at J, with 12 bases in the middle. Written as DNA, the CDR3 is TGTGCCAGCAGCCAGGACAGCCTTGGCTACACCTTC. This sequence encodes CASSQDSLGYTF.

The chain is built from TRBV11-2 and TRBJ2-7; 8 bases are a match to TRBD2. The junction had 6 bases not matched to a gene; V was cut back by 3 bases and J by 5 bases. Germline CDR1 is SGHAT and CDR2 is FQNNGV. This CDR3 region has 14 residues. DNA of the CDR3: TGTGCCAGCAGCTTGATAGGGACTAGAGACGAGCAGTACTTC. It specifies CASSLIGTRDEQYF. Combining the CDR3 with reference TRBV11-2 and TRBJ2-7 gives the whole variable domain EAGVAQSPRYKIIEKRQSVAFWCNPISGHATLYWYQQILGQGPKLLIQFQNNGVVDDSQLPKDRFSAERLKGVDSTLKIQPAKLEDSAVYLCASSLIGTRDEQYFGPGTRLTVT.

This sequence joins TRBV28 and TRBJ1-1, with unresolved D. This CDR3 comprises 11 residues. The V end was cut by 2 bases, the J end by 6 bases, with 4 bases between. Germline V gene lookup returns CDR1 MDHEN and CDR2 SYDVKM. CDR3 sequence reads: CASSLRSEAFF. The CDR3, as DNA: TGTGCCAGCAGTTTACGGTCTGAAGCTTTCTTT.

This chain joins TRBV4-2 and TRBJ2-3; D may be TRBD1 or TRBD2 (5 bases each). Trimming removed 4 bases at V and 0 bases at J, with 20 bases between. Germline values: CDR1 LGHNA, CDR2 YNFKEQ. This CDR3 contains 18 residues. CDR3 in amino acids: CASSRVGTLRSSTDTQYF. CDR3 DNA sequence: TGTGCCAGCAGCCGCGTGGGGACGCTCCGTTCTAGCACAGATACGCAGTATTTT.

The rearrangement uses TRBV12-3 or TRBV12-4 and TRBJ2-2, with 7 bases that match TRBD1. V lost 6 bases to trimming and J lost 10 bases; unmatched junction nucleotides: 8. This CDR3 is built from 13 residues. CDR3 bases: TGTGCCAGCAGCCAATACAGGGGCGCGGAGCTGTTTTTT. Protein sequence: CASSQYRGAELFF.

V and J are TRBV7-6 and TRBJ1-5; 8 bases align to TRBD1. Germline assignment: CDR1 SGHVS and CDR2 FNYEAQ. The CDR3 loop spans 16 amino acids. The V gene end was trimmed by 5 bases and the J gene end by 0 bases; junction bases not matched to a gene: 6. The CDR3 is CASSLGQGGSNQPQHF. The CDR3 DNA reads TGTGCCAGCAGCCTAGGACAGGGTGGTAGCAATCAGCCCCAGCATTTT.

The J gene is TRBJ1-5, the V gene TRBV5-8; D is ambiguous. Germline V gene data show CDR1 as SGHTS and CDR2 as YDEGEE. Trimming shortened V by 0 bases and J by 7 bases, and 8 bases separated the two germline ends. The CDR3 runs to 13 residues. The CDR3: CASSLAAQQPQHF. CDR3 nucleotides: TGTGCCAGCAGCTTGGCGGCGCAACAGCCCCAGCATTTT.

V usage is TRBV29-1 and J usage is TRBJ1-2, with D perhaps TRBD1 (5 bases). Germline CDR1 is SQVTM and CDR2 is ANQGSEA. The CDR3 spans 13 residues. The germline V and J ends were trimmed by 0 bases and 5 bases, with 10 bases remaining between them. The CDR3 spells CSVEDPRAYGYTF. The CDR3 bases are TGCAGCGTTGAAGATCCCAGGGCATATGGCTACACCTTC.

The chain employs TRBV12-3 or TRBV12-4 and TRBJ2-1; 9 bases agree with TRBD1. V shed 6 bases, J shed 9 bases, and the junction held 6 bases outside the gene matches. The CDR3 is made up of 13 amino acids. CDR3 region: CASSLQGAGEQFF. CDR3 DNA: TGTGCCAGCAGCCTACAGGGGGCCGGTGAGCAGTTCTTC.

The gene calls are TRBV19 and TRBJ2-3; D uncertain. The CDR3 totals 15 residues. Germline lookup yields CDR1 LNHDA and CDR2 SQIVND (reference sequence). V was pared by 6 bases and J by 0 bases, with 13 bases between. In nucleotides, the CDR3 is TGTGCCAGTAGCCAAGGTCCTTCTAGCACAGATACGCAGTATTTT. Encoded protein: CASSQGPSSTDTQYF. Looking up the rest from reference TRBV19 and TRBJ2-3 gives the full variable domain: DGGITQSPKYLFRKEGQNVTLSCEQNLNHDAMYWYRQDPGQGLRLIYYSQIVNDFQKGDIAEGYSVSREKKESFPLTVTSAQKNPTAFYLCASSQGPSSTDTQYFGPGTRLTVL.

V is TRBV12-5 and J is TRBJ2-1; TRBD2 aligns across 14 bases. Looked up from germline, CDR1 is LGHNT and CDR2 is FRNRAP. V dropped 7 bases and J dropped 9; count of bases not matched to a gene: 14. This CDR3 spans 17 amino acids. The CDR3 nucleotides are TGTGCTAGTGCTTTCCTGGTCGGGACTAGCGGGAGTCGTGAGCAGTTCTTC. As protein: CASAFLVGTSGSREQFF.

This chain links TRBV20-1 with TRBJ2-7; no reliable D call. The CDR3 runs to 10 residues. Looked up from germline, CDR1 is DFQATT and CDR2 is SNEGSKA (reference sequence). The ends were cut back, 6 bases at V and 4 bases at J, with 7 bases in the middle. CDR3 DNA: TGCAGTGCGGGGAAGTACGAGCAGTACTTC. Encoded protein: CSAGKYEQYF.

The genes are TRBV5-1 and TRBJ2-1; maybe TRBD1 (6 bases). Deletions cut 4 bases from V and 0 bases from J, with 14 bases between. CDR1 is SGHRS, CDR2 YFSETQ, per germline. The CDR3 loop spans 16 amino acids. This CDR3 reads CASSPGTFSSYNEQFF. As DNA, the CDR3 is TGCGCCAGCAGCCCAGGGACATTTAGCTCCTACAATGAGCAGTTCTTC.

The chain carries TRBV5-1 and TRBJ2-5; TRBD2 agrees at 15 bases. Germline V CDR1 and CDR2: SGHRS, YFSETQ. The CDR3 is 15 amino acids. V was pared by 5 bases and J by 5 bases, with 4 bases of the junction left unmatched. This CDR3 reads CASSYGLAGGETQYF. CDR3 nucleotide sequence: TGCGCCAGCAGTTACGGACTAGCGGGAGGGGAGACCCAGTACTTC.

This clone was recorded only once. Because the CDR3's place on the DNA is in doubt, the DNA is left out and the CDR3 is given as listed by TCRdb. The genes are TRBV10-3 and TRBJ2-7; the D call of TRBD1 is as the table states it, not checked on the DNA. The CDR3 adds up to 11 amino acids, both ends counted. The germline V gene has CDR1 ENHRY and CDR2 SYGVKD. CDR3 loop: CAISVGTGTLV.